The source of this T cell receptor (beta chain) is a study of shared clonotypes between healthy human individuals. Findings of the study overall: Among non-shared clonotypes, generation probabilities were lower than among those shared by all four donors. Since donors were few, the genetic and exposure-history diversity represented was limited.

Clones were read by immunoSEQ multiplex PCR, and TCRdb kept only the in-frame ones, dropping some. The table lists around 510,000 clones, about 96% of them singletons, with about 0.068% in the top ten. This clone is a singleton in its sample. Antigen unknown. The receptor was isolated from a woman aged 25 to 39 in good health. The sequenced sample consisted of naive CD4+ T cells sorted from blood. Subset specified: CD45RA+ positively selected.

The CDR3, as DNA: TGTGCCAGCAGCTTAGGCGGGTGGGACAGTGGCAATGAGCAGTTCTTC. As protein: CASSLGGWDSGNEQFF. The chain has TRBV7-8 and TRBJ2-1; 7 bases map to TRBD1. The CDR3 consists of 16 residues. The germline V gene has CDR1 SGHVS and CDR2 FQNEAQ. V was clipped by 1 base and J by 6 bases; unmatched bases: 9.